This entry describes one TCR beta chain. Its specificity is unknown. The germline gives CDR1 GTSNPN, CDR2 SVGIG (reference sequence). The ends were cut back, 3 bases at V and 9 bases at J, with 15 bases in the middle. This CDR3 contains 13 residues. A CD45RA+ naive subset and a CD45RA-negative memory subset were split from CD4+ cells. This specimen comes from a study of shared clonotypes between healthy human individuals. Broader study findings: Naive subsets, compared against memory subsets, generally had larger estimated richness values. Some clonotypes were shared by all four sorted-subset donors, while others were not shared. The non-shared ones had lower generation probabilities than the shared ones.

In the study's own analysis: ImmunoSEQ sequences covered only the junction and lacked quality scores; filtering therefore differed. Sequencing used immunoSEQ multiplex PCR; TCRdb keeps in-frame clones, though not all of them. The V and J calls and the clone size are those of that table, but D and trimming were determined from the DNA. The top ten clones hold about 1.8% of a sample with around 700,000 clones, roughly 70% of them seen once. The chain uses TRBV30 and TRBJ2-1, with a weak D call TRBD2 (5 bases). The sample taken for sequencing was memory CD4+ T cells sorted from blood. Subset noted: CD45RA-negative fraction. The receptor was isolated from a woman in her twenties or thirties in good health. CDR3 loop: CAWSGTRFSEQFF. The CDR3 nucleotides read TGTGCCTGGAGCGGCACTAGGTTCAGTGAGCAGTTCTTC.